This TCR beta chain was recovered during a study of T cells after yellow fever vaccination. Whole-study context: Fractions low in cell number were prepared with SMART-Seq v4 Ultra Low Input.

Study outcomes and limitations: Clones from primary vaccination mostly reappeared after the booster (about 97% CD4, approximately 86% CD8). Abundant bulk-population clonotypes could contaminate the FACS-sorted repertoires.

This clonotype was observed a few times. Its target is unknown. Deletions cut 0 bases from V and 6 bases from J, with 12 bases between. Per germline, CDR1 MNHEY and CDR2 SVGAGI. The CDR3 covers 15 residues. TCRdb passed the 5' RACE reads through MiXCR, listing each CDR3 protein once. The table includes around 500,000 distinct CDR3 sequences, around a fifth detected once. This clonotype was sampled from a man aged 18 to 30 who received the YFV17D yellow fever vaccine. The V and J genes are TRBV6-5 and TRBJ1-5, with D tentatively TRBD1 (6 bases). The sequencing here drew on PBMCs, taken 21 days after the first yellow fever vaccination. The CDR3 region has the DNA TGTGCCAGCAGTTACTCCCCAGGGGTTGGTCAGCCCCAGCATTTT. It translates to CASSYSPGVGQPQHF.